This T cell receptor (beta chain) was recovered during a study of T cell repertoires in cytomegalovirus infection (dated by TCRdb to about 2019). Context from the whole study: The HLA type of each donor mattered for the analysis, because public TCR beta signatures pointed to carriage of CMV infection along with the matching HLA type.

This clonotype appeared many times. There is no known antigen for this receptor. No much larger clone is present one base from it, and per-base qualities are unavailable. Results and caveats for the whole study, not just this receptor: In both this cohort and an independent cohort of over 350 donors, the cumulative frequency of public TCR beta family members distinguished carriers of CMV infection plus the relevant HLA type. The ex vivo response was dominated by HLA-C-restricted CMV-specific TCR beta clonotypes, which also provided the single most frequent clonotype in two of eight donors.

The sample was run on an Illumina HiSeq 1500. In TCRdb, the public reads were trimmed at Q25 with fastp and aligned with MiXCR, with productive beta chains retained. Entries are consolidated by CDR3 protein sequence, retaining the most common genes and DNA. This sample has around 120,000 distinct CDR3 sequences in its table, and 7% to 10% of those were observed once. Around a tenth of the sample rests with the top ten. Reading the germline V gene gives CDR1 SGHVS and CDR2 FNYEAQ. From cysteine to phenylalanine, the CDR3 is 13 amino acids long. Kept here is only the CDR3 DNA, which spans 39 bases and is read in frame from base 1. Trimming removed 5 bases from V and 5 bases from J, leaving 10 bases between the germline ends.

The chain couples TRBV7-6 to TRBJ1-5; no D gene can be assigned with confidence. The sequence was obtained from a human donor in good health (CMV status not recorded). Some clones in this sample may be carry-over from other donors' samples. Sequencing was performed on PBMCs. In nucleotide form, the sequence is TGTGCCAGCAGCCCCAGACCCGATCAGCCCCAGCATTTT. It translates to CASSPRPDQPQHF.